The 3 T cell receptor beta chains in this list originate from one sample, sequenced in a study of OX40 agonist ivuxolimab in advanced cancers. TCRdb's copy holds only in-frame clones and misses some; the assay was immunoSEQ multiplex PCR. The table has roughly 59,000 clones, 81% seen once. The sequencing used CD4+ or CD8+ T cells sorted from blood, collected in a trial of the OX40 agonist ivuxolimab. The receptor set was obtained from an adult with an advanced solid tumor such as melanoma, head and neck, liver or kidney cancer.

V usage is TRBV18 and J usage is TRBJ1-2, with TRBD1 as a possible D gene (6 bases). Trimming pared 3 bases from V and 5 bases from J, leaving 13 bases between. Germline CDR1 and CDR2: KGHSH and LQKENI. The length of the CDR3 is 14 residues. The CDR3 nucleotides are TGTGCCAGCTCACCCAAAGGGGGGCTATATGGCTACACCTTC. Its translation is CASSPKGGLYGYTF.

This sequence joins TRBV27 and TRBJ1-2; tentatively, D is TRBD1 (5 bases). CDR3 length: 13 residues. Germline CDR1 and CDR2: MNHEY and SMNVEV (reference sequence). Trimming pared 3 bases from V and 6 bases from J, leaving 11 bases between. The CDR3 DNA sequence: TGTGCCAGCAGTTTGAGGGGCCGAGATGGCTACACCTTC. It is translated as CASSLRGRDGYTF.

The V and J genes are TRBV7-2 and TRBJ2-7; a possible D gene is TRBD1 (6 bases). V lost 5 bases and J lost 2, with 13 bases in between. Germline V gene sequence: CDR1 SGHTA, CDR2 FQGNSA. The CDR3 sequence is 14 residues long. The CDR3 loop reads CASSPGTPTYEQYF. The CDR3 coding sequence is TGTGCCAGCAGCCCTGGGACACCGACCTACGAGCAGTACTTC.